This T cell receptor (beta chain) stems from a study of metastatic and nonmetastatic thyroid tumors. The overall study: A comparison of repertoires was made across blood and tumor or nodule tissue from malignant and benign thyroid patients.

Trimming pared 6 bases from V and 2 bases from J, leaving 7 bases between. This CDR3 spans 13 amino acids. CDR1 MNHNS and CDR2 SASEGT come from the germline V gene. Authors' data handling: A classifier of distant metastasis in papillary thyroid cancer was built from CDR3 differences (across clinicopathological groups). TCRdb ran MiXCR on the PCR reads. TCRdb's processing, not the study's, gives the V and J calls here. This table holds under 20,000 clones, around a quarter found once. Not a single patient had been given any form of treatment at any point before undergoing thyroid surgery. Study-wide points: When malignant thyroid tumors were compared with benign nodules, TCR beta diversity was reportedly significantly higher in the malignant tumors. This held in both blood and tumor samples.

This clone occurred a few times. The antigen is not known. The chain combines TRBV6-1 with TRBJ2-2; unclear D gene. The receptor comes from a female donor with papillary thyroid cancer or a benign thyroid nodule (not recorded which). Some clones in this sample may be carry-over from other donors' samples. The sample consisted of blood. The CDR3 is CASSEINTGELFF. The CDR3 region has the DNA TGTGCCAGCAGCGAGATAAACACCGGGGAGCTGTTTTTT.